Listed below are T cell receptor beta chains from one sample, sequenced in a study of cytomegalovirus exposure and HLA in healthy donors. Only in-frame clones appear in the TCRdb table, and some are missing; sequencing was by immunoSEQ multiplex PCR. The sample includes roughly 230,000 clones, about three quarters of them seen just once. Source material: PBMCs. The source of these receptors is a boy younger than 18 in good health and CMV-seronegative. Each CDR3 is given with its conserved first and last residue. D genes are given only for firm matches. The size of a clone is reported for some rows only, either as once, few or many, or as a class for expanded clones.

cdr3_aa: CASSVGGGPSLYEQYF
cdr3_nt: TGTGCCAGCAGCGTAGGAGGAGGGCCCTCCCTTTACGAGCAGTACTTC
j_call: TRBJ2-7
v_call: TRBV9
d_call: -
clone_size: -

cdr3_aa: CASSLEGGRGLEQYF
cdr3_nt: TGTGCCAGCAGCTTAGAAGGCGGGAGAGGACTTGAGCAGTACTTC
j_call: TRBJ2-7
v_call: TRBV7-2
d_call: TRBD2
clone_size: once

cdr3_aa: CAISGSFIQTDGEQYF
cdr3_nt: TGTGCCATCAGTGGGTCCTTCATCCAGACAGACGGCGAGCAGTACTTC
j_call: TRBJ2-7
v_call: TRBV10-3
d_call: -
clone_size: once

cdr3_aa: CASSLLGPNYNEQFF
cdr3_nt: TGTGCCAGCAGCTTACTAGGACCGAACTACAATGAGCAGTTCTTC
j_call: TRBJ2-1
v_call: TRBV2
d_call: -
clone_size: -

cdr3_aa: CASSLSRDSTEAFF
cdr3_nt: TGTGCCAGCAGCTTGTCCCGGGACTCGACTGAAGCTTTCTTT
j_call: TRBJ1-1
v_call: TRBV7-2
d_call: -
clone_size: -

cdr3_aa: CASSLDGGYQETQYF
cdr3_nt: TGTGCCAGCAGCTTAGATGGGGGGTATCAAGAGACCCAGTACTTC
j_call: TRBJ2-5
v_call: TRBV7-2
d_call: -
clone_size: -

cdr3_aa: CASSYGQGVTNEKLFF
cdr3_nt: TGTGCCAGCAGTTACGGACAGGGGGTCACTAATGAAAAACTGTTTTTT
j_call: TRBJ1-4
v_call: TRBV6-6
d_call: TRBD1
clone_size: -

cdr3_aa: CATASGGSNQPQHF
cdr3_nt: TGTGCCACAGCGTCAGGGGGCAGCAATCAGCCCCAGCATTTT
j_call: TRBJ1-5
v_call: TRBV19
d_call: TRBD1
clone_size: -

cdr3_aa: CASSSGQSIEAFF
cdr3_nt: TGTGCCAGCAGTTCGGGACAGTCGATTGAAGCTTTCTTT
j_call: TRBJ1-1
v_call: TRBV28
d_call: TRBD1
clone_size: -

cdr3_aa: CASSPEPAGTNTGELFF
cdr3_nt: TGTGCCAGCAGCCCGGAGCCAGCGGGAACGAACACCGGGGAGCTGTTTTTT
j_call: TRBJ2-2
v_call: TRBV5-4
d_call: TRBD2
clone_size: -

cdr3_aa: CAGSQGAGDYGYTF
cdr3_nt: TGTGCCGGTTCACAGGGGGCTGGGGACTATGGCTACACCTTC
j_call: TRBJ1-2
v_call: TRBV30
d_call: TRBD1
clone_size: -

cdr3_aa: CASSQEGVAFF
cdr3_nt: TGTGCCAGCAGCCAAGAGGGCGTGGCTTTCTTT
j_call: TRBJ1-1
v_call: TRBV4-2
d_call: -
clone_size: once

cdr3_aa: CAISESSQPLNSPLHF
cdr3_nt: TGTGCCATCAGTGAGTCCTCACAGCCATTGAATTCACCCCTCCACTTT
j_call: TRBJ1-6
v_call: TRBV10-3
d_call: -
clone_size: -

cdr3_aa: CASREAGGGGNEKLFF
cdr3_nt: TGTGCCAGCAGGGAAGCGGGGGGGGGCGGTAATGAAAAACTGTTTTTT
j_call: TRBJ1-4
v_call: TRBV6-1
d_call: -
clone_size: few

cdr3_aa: CASPGQASTATNEKLFF
cdr3_nt: TGTGCCAGCCCGGGACAGGCTTCTACTGCAACTAATGAAAAACTGTTTTTT
j_call: TRBJ1-4
v_call: TRBV5-3
d_call: TRBD1
clone_size: -

cdr3_aa: CASSPGTGSSQPQHF
cdr3_nt: TGTGCCAGCAGCCCCGGGACAGGGTCATCTCAGCCCCAGCATTTT
j_call: TRBJ1-5
v_call: TRBV7-2
d_call: TRBD1
clone_size: -

cdr3_aa: CSALPGQPPYEQYF
cdr3_nt: TGCAGCGCCCTACCGGGACAGCCCCCCTACGAGCAGTACTTC
j_call: TRBJ2-7
v_call: TRBV29-1
d_call: TRBD1
clone_size: -

cdr3_aa: CASSLRRNEQFF
cdr3_nt: TGTGCCAGCAGTTTACGCCGGAATGAGCAGTTCTTC
j_call: TRBJ2-1
v_call: TRBV28
d_call: -
clone_size: -

cdr3_aa: CASSKNDRLKTKAFF
cdr3_nt: TGTGCCAGCAGCAAAAACGACAGACTCAAGACCAAAGCTTTCTTT
j_call: TRBJ1-1
v_call: TRBV21-1
d_call: -
clone_size: few

cdr3_aa: CASSVSSSGTSNEQFF
cdr3_nt: TGTGCCAGCAGCGTCTCCTCTAGCGGGACCTCCAATGAGCAGTTCTTC
j_call: TRBJ2-1
v_call: TRBV9
d_call: TRBD2
clone_size: -

cdr3_aa: CASSLAPNPDSPLHF
cdr3_nt: TGTGCCAGCAGCTTAGCTCCAAACCCGGATTCACCCCTCCACTTT
j_call: TRBJ1-6
v_call: TRBV13
d_call: -
clone_size: -

cdr3_aa: CASSRESTDTQYF
cdr3_nt: TGTGCCAGCAGCCGGGAGTCCACAGATACGCAGTATTTT
j_call: TRBJ2-3
v_call: TRBV5-4
d_call: -
clone_size: -

cdr3_aa: CASSFREETQYF
cdr3_nt: TGTGCCAGCAGTTTTCGGGAGGAGACCCAGTACTTC
j_call: TRBJ2-5
v_call: TRBV6-6
d_call: -
clone_size: -

cdr3_aa: CASSQGAGGYTF
cdr3_nt: TGTGCCAGCAGCCAGGGGGCTGGGGGCTACACCTTC
j_call: TRBJ1-2
v_call: TRBV14
d_call: -
clone_size: few

cdr3_aa: CAIRAGHGVDEQYF
cdr3_nt: TGTGCCATCAGGGCGGGCCATGGAGTGGACGAGCAGTACTTC
j_call: TRBJ2-7
v_call: TRBV10-3
d_call: -
clone_size: once

cdr3_aa: CASSSLPGLQTTDTQYF
cdr3_nt: TGCGCCAGCAGCTCGCTGCCGGGACTGCAAACTACAGATACGCAGTATTTT
j_call: TRBJ2-3
v_call: TRBV4-1
d_call: -
clone_size: -

cdr3_aa: CASSPPGDTEAFF
cdr3_nt: TGCGCCAGCAGCCCGCCAGGGGACACTGAAGCTTTCTTT
j_call: TRBJ1-1
v_call: TRBV4-1
d_call: -
clone_size: few

cdr3_aa: CASSLSASMNTEAFF
cdr3_nt: TGTGCCAGCAGTTTATCGGCCAGTATGAACACTGAAGCTTTCTTT
j_call: TRBJ1-1
v_call: TRBV27
d_call: -
clone_size: once

cdr3_aa: CASNGRGGRPGELFF
cdr3_nt: TGTGCCAGCAATGGGCGGGGGGGCCGTCCCGGGGAGCTGTTTTTT
j_call: TRBJ2-2
v_call: TRBV6-6
d_call: TRBD2
clone_size: few

cdr3_aa: CASSRGTDYTEAFF
cdr3_nt: TGTGCCAGCAGCCGGGGGACGGACTACACTGAAGCTTTCTTT
j_call: TRBJ1-1
v_call: TRBV5-8
d_call: -
clone_size: -

cdr3_aa: CASSQDPGAGDEKLFF
cdr3_nt: TGTGCCAGCAGCCAAGATCCCGGCGCAGGGGACGAAAAACTGTTTTTT
j_call: TRBJ1-4
v_call: TRBV14
d_call: -
clone_size: -

cdr3_aa: CASSLTGCFYTF
cdr3_nt: TGTGCCAGCAGCCTGACAGGGTGCTTCTACACCTTC
j_call: TRBJ1-2
v_call: TRBV7-2
d_call: TRBD1
clone_size: -

cdr3_aa: CASSRTQNTGELFF
cdr3_nt: TGTGCCAGCAGCCGGACTCAGAACACCGGGGAGCTGTTTTTT
j_call: TRBJ2-2
v_call: TRBV5-4
d_call: -
clone_size: -

cdr3_aa: CASRGTGNTEAFF
cdr3_nt: TGTGCCAGCAGGGGGACAGGGAACACTGAAGCTTTCTTT
j_call: TRBJ1-1
v_call: TRBV6-1
d_call: TRBD1
clone_size: few

cdr3_aa: CASSHNRGFSSPLHF
cdr3_nt: TGCGCCAGCAGCCATAACAGGGGGTTTAGTTCACCCCTCCACTTT
j_call: TRBJ1-6
v_call: TRBV4-1
d_call: TRBD1
clone_size: few

cdr3_aa: CATSTSGESTDTQYF
cdr3_nt: TGTGCCACCTCCACTAGCGGGGAGAGCACAGATACGCAGTATTTT
j_call: TRBJ2-3
v_call: TRBV10-3
d_call: TRBD2
clone_size: -

cdr3_aa: CATSRDRDFGGATDTQYF
cdr3_nt: TGTGCCACCAGCAGAGATAGGGACTTCGGGGGTGCCACAGATACGCAGTATTTT
j_call: TRBJ2-3
v_call: TRBV15
d_call: -
clone_size: -

cdr3_aa: CSVEGQRPRKLFF
cdr3_nt: TGCAGCGTTGAGGGACAGAGGCCCCGAAAACTGTTTTTT
j_call: TRBJ1-4
v_call: TRBV29-1
d_call: TRBD1
clone_size: -

cdr3_aa: CASSLGQGAGGGYTF
cdr3_nt: TGCGCCAGCAGTTTGGGACAGGGCGCAGGGGGTGGCTACACCTTC
j_call: TRBJ1-2
v_call: TRBV5-1
d_call: TRBD1
clone_size: -

cdr3_aa: CAWEGRASYEQYF
cdr3_nt: TGTGCCTGGGAGGGGAGGGCCTCCTACGAGCAGTACTTC
j_call: TRBJ2-7
v_call: TRBV30
d_call: TRBD2
clone_size: -

cdr3_aa: CASSVGGMNTEAFF
cdr3_nt: TGTGCCAGCAGTGTGGGAGGAATGAACACTGAAGCTTTCTTT
j_call: TRBJ1-1
v_call: TRBV25-1
d_call: -
clone_size: -

cdr3_aa: CASSQEALVTKNIQYF
cdr3_nt: TGTGCCAGCAGCCAAGAAGCGCTAGTGACCAAAAACATTCAGTACTTC
j_call: TRBJ2-4
v_call: TRBV4-2
d_call: -
clone_size: -

cdr3_aa: CSAPDRVGTYGYTF
cdr3_nt: TGCAGCGCCCCGGACAGGGTAGGGACCTATGGCTACACCTTC
j_call: TRBJ1-2
v_call: TRBV29-1
d_call: TRBD1
clone_size: -

cdr3_aa: CASSPSGHQGDLGEQFF
cdr3_nt: TGCGCCAGCAGCCCCTCGGGTCATCAAGGGGATCTGGGTGAGCAGTTCTTC
j_call: TRBJ2-1
v_call: TRBV5-1
d_call: -
clone_size: -

cdr3_aa: CASSEGGTGGAFF
cdr3_nt: TGTGCCAGCAGTGAAGGGGGGACAGGGGGAGCTTTCTTT
j_call: TRBJ1-1
v_call: TRBV25-1
d_call: TRBD1
clone_size: -

cdr3_aa: CASSYDHRGTEAFF
cdr3_nt: TGTGCCAGCAGCTACGACCACAGGGGAACTGAAGCTTTCTTT
j_call: TRBJ1-1
v_call: TRBV5-5
d_call: TRBD1
clone_size: -

cdr3_aa: CASSYSTSDSPLHF
cdr3_nt: TGTGCCAGCAGTTACTCGACATCGGATTCACCCCTCCACTTT
j_call: TRBJ1-6
v_call: TRBV6-5
d_call: -
clone_size: -

cdr3_aa: CASSQDRLRTSGQQETQYF
cdr3_nt: TGTGCCAGCAGCCAAGATCGTCTGCGGACTAGCGGGCAACAAGAGACCCAGTACTTC
j_call: TRBJ2-5
v_call: TRBV4-2
d_call: TRBD2
clone_size: -

cdr3_aa: CASSLRASGRTDTQYF
cdr3_nt: TGTGCCAGCAGCTTAAGGGCCAGCGGGAGGACAGATACGCAGTATTTT
j_call: TRBJ2-3
v_call: TRBV7-2
d_call: TRBD2
clone_size: -

cdr3_aa: CASSHTSGGAYEQYF
cdr3_nt: TGCGCCAGCAGCCACACTAGCGGGGGCGCCTACGAGCAGTACTTC
j_call: TRBJ2-7
v_call: TRBV5-1
d_call: TRBD2
clone_size: -

cdr3_aa: CASSYSRLENEQFF
cdr3_nt: TGTGCCAGCAGTTACTCGAGGTTAGAGAATGAGCAGTTCTTC
j_call: TRBJ2-1
v_call: TRBV6-5
d_call: -
clone_size: -

cdr3_aa: CASSSDRSSYEQYF
cdr3_nt: TGTGCCAGCAGCTCCGACAGGTCCTCCTACGAGCAGTACTTC
j_call: TRBJ2-7
v_call: TRBV7-2
d_call: -
clone_size: -

cdr3_aa: CASSRSEANTGELFF
cdr3_nt: TGTGCCAGCAGTCGGAGCGAAGCGAACACCGGGGAGCTGTTTTTT
j_call: TRBJ2-2
v_call: TRBV25-1
d_call: -
clone_size: once